This is a list of T cell receptor beta chains from one sample in a study of OX40 agonist ivuxolimab in advanced cancers. Generated by immunoSEQ multiplex PCR, the TCRdb table keeps only in-frame clones and is missing some. The sample has tens of thousands of clones, around four fifths seen once. Sample: CD4+ or CD8+ T cells sorted from blood, taken in a trial of the OX40 agonist ivuxolimab. These receptors were obtained from an adult with an advanced solid tumor such as melanoma, head and neck, liver or kidney cancer. CDR3s include the opening cysteine and the closing phenylalanine or tryptophan. D genes are given only for firm matches. Rows may omit the clone size; those that give it use once, few, many or a size class.

d_gene,j_gene,abundance,v_gene,CDR3aa,CDR3nt
NA,TRBJ2-5,NA,TRBV7-6,CASSLTLQETQYF,TGTGCCAGCAGCTTGACTCTCCAAGAGACCCAGTACTTC
NA,TRBJ2-6,NA,TRBV7-8,CASSPARTGANVLTF,TGTGCCAGCAGCCCGGCCCGGACAGGGGCCAACGTCCTGACTTTC
NA,TRBJ2-3,NA,TRBV7-9,CASSLGLGTDTQYF,TGTGCCAGCAGCTTAGGCCTGGGCACAGATACGCAGTATTTT
NA,TRBJ2-1,NA,TRBV2,CASTDLSYNEQFF,TGTGCCAGCACGGACCTTTCCTACAATGAGCAGTTCTTC
TRBD1,TRBJ1-2,NA,TRBV7-9,CASSPTGGAGYTF,TGTGCCAGCAGCCCGACAGGGGGCGCGGGCTACACCTTC
TRBD1,TRBJ2-7,once,TRBV6-5,CASSKGQGAAEQYF,TGTGCCAGCAGTAAGGGACAGGGGGCCGCGGAGCAGTACTTC
NA,TRBJ1-1,NA,TRBV5-1,CASRVWGSTEAFF,TGCGCCAGCAGAGTTTGGGGGTCCACTGAAGCTTTCTTT
NA,TRBJ1-3,NA,TRBV7-2,CASSFNTQGLLYF,TGTGCCAGCAGCTTCAATACGCAGGGTTTGCTATATTTT
NA,TRBJ2-7,NA,TRBV7-2,CASSPLGLATYEQYF,TGTGCCAGCAGCCCCTTGGGGCTAGCTACCTACGAGCAGTACTTC
NA,TRBJ2-1,NA,TRBV7-2,CASSLWGSRNNEQFF,TGTGCCAGCAGCTTATGGGGCAGCCGAAACAATGAGCAGTTCTTC
TRBD1,TRBJ1-4,NA,TRBV7-9,CASSGPDREEKLFF,TGTGCCAGCAGCGGTCCCGACAGGGAAGAAAAACTGTTTTTT
NA,TRBJ2-2,few,TRBV5-8,CASSLGGSTGELFF,TGTGCCAGCAGCTTGGGAGGTTCGACCGGGGAGCTGTTTTTT
NA,TRBJ1-6,NA,TRBV10-1,CASRSRKNSPLHF,TGCGCCAGCAGATCTCGGAAAAATTCACCCCTCCACTTT
TRBD1,TRBJ2-7,NA,TRBV19,CASSIGGQYSSYEQYF,TGTGCCAGTAGTATTGGGGGACAGTACTCCTCCTACGAGCAGTACTTC
NA,TRBJ2-7,NA,TRBV7-8,CASSSGPIYEQYF,TGTGCCAGCAGCTCCGGGCCTATCTACGAGCAGTACTTC
TRBD2,TRBJ2-3,NA,TRBV5-1,CASSFGLADGTQYF,TGCGCCAGCAGCTTCGGACTAGCGGATGGTACGCAGTATTTT
TRBD2,TRBJ2-1,NA,TRBV7-3,CASSPGRGGNEQFF,TGTGCCAGCAGCCCCGGTCGGGGGGGCAATGAGCAGTTCTTC